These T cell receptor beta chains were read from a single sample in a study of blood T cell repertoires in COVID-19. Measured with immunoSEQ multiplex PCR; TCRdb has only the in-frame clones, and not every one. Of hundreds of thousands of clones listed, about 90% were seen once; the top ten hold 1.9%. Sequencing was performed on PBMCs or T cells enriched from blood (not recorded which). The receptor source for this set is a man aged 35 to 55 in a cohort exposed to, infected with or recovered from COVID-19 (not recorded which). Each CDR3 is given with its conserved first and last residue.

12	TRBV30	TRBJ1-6	CAWSVQGSPLHF
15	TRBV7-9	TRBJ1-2	CASSSQLKPNYGYTF
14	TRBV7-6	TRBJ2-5	CASSRQGSGETQYF
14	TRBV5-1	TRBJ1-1	CASSSGTGNTEAFF
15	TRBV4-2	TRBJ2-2	CASSKSGRFTGELFF
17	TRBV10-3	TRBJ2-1	CAISEIMTSGRANEQFF
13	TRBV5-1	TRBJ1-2	CASSSVDTYGYTF
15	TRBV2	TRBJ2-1	CASSPLAERYNEQFF
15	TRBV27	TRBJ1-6	CASSPNDRGRSPLHF
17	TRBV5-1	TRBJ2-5	CASRLGGRLAGQETQYF
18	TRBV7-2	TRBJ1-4	CASSLVGSVFRENEKLFF
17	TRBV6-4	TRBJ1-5	CASSPGQGMYSNQPQHF
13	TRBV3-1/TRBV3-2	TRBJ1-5	CASSQDNNQPQHF
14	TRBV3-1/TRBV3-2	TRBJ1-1	CASSLRHQNTEAFF
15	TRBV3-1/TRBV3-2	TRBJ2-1	CASSQGTSGHNEQFF
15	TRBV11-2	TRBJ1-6	CASSLEPGGNSPLHF
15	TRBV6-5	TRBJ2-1	CASSPETSSYNEQFF
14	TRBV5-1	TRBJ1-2	CASSLTSDNYGYTF
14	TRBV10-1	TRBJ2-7	CASSVRQGSYEQYF
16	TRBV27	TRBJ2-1	CASSLPGAGTLDEQFF
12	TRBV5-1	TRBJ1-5	CASSPREQPQHF
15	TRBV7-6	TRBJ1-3	CASSTATAVGNTIYF
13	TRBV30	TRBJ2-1	CAWSSGIYNEQFF
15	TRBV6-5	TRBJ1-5	CASSYSRGIGQPQHF
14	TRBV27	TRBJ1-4	CASSRIGSNEKLFF
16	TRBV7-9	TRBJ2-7	CASSDGQQFLNYEQYF
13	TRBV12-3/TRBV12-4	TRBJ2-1	CASSDTLRDFLIF
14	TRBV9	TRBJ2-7	CASSVGRETDEQYF
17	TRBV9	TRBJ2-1	CASSPKGQHSSYNEQFF
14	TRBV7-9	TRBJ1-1	CASSPPGSGEKAFF
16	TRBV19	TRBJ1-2	CASTPGATKGNYGYTF
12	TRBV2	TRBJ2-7	CASSLDKYEQYF
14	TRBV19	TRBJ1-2	CASSPPQGNYGYTF
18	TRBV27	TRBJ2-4	CASSLTRSGAWDINIQYF
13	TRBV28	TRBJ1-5	CASRTGRNQPQHF
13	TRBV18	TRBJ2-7	CASSPGGVYEQYF
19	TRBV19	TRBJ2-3	CASSIMGGGRGLSTDTQYF
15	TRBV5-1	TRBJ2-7	CASSLITGNPYEQYF
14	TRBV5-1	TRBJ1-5	CASSPGQGDQPQHF
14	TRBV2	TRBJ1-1	CASSVWGGTTEAFF
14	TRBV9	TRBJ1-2	CASSVTATVDGYTF
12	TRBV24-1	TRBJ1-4	CATSDPYEKLFF
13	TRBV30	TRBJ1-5	CAWSEGARQPQHF
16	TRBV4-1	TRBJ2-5	CASSQDSGGYQETQYF
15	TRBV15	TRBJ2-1	CATSRGLAGEHEQFF
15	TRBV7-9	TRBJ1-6	CASSLDDIPASPLHF